This T cell receptor (beta chain) was obtained from a study of monozygotic twins with inflammatory bowel disease. Whole-study findings and limits: Fewer shared clonotypes with others were found in IBD patients than in healthy twins, especially with disease activity. Healthy co-twins exceeded IBD patients in TCRbeta diversity as measured by inverse Simpson.

With respect to this clonotype: The target antigen is unknown.

Input per TCR library consisted of approximately 3.5 ug of total RNA. During cDNA synthesis, UMIs that each contained a 6-nucleotide sample barcode were added by means of template switching. Using the 5' RACE reads, TCRdb records one entry per CDR3 protein without DNA. Across under 350,000 distinct CDR3 sequences, the top ten clones capture over 5.5% of the sample. Looked up from germline, CDR1 is MNHEY and CDR2 is SVGEGT. The CDR3 loop spans 13 amino acids. This clonotype originated in a human donor with ulcerative colitis or Crohn's disease, or a healthy co-twin of an affected twin (not recorded which). This chain connects TRBV6-2 or TRBV6-3 to TRBJ2-3; TCRdb returns TRBD1, unconfirmable since there is no DNA. Sequencing input: blood. CDR3 loop: CASSQQGPGTQYF.